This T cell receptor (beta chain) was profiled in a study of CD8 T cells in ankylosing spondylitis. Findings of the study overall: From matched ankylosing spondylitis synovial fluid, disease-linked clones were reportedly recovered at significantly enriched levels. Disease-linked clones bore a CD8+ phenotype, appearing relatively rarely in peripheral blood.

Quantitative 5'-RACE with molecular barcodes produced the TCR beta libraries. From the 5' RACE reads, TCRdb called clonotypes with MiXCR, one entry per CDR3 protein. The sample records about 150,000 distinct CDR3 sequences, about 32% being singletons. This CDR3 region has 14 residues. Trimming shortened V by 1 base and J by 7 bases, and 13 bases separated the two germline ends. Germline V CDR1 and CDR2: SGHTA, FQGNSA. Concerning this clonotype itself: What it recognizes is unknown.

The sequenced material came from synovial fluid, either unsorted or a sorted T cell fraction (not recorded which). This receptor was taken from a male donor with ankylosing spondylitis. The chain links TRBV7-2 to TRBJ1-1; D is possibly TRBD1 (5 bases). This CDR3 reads CASSLGGTANEAFF. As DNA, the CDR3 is TGTGCCAGCAGCTTAGGAGGGACCGCCAATGAAGCTTTCTTT.